This TCR beta chain is drawn from a study of blood T cell repertoires in COVID-19 (dated by TCRdb to about 2020). About the investigation overall: Collaborator samples came from the United States, Italy and Spain and covered acute and convalescent phases of COVID-19. The material from the prospective study consisted of cDNA or gDNA derived from T cells, B-cell-depleted T cells, or PBMCs. Deeply sampled blood TCRbeta repertoires from subjects exposed to, actively infected with, or recovered from COVID-19 were included in the dataset. A freely available public database, intended as a resource for researchers studying the immune response to SARS-CoV-2, is where the repertoires were released. The samples were drawn from the first 160 participants of the ongoing ImmuneRACE study and from over 950 subjects provided by 6 global collaborators. A de-identified subject ID, COVID-19 status, age in years and sex were almost always included in the sample metadata. HLA class I and class II types, where available, came from metadata supplied by the sample provider rather than from assay-based typing. Results and caveats for the whole study, not just this receptor: How much clinical and demographic metadata was included differed by source and by participant, and the metadata was provided uncurated.

TCRbeta CDR3 regions were amplified from genomic DNA by means of the immunoSEQ Assay, a bias-controlled multiplex PCR. Under the source paper's analysis protocol: Within the assay, amplification of reference gene primers was used to estimate how many nucleated cells each sample contained. To quantify the absolute abundance of each unique TCRbeta CDR3 rearrangement, sequence reads were collapsed and filtered. Productive Simpson clonality was computed per sample as the square root of Simpson's diversity index over productive rearrangements. The table comes from immuneACCESS by way of TCRdb, which keeps in-frame sequences with V and J called. Part of the clones is missing from these tables; in studies checked, under half for an unresolved V gene and the rest for unknown reasons. The V and J calls and clone size come from that table; D and trimming were worked out from the DNA. The sample profile shows 100,000 to 110,000 clones; 80% to 90% of them were found once. About 4.6% of the sample lies in the top ten.

With regard to this clone: The antigen this receptor binds is unknown. The record has no base qualities; no much larger clone is one base away.

The collaborating institutions used their own protocols to collect whole blood in K2EDTA tubes. For TCRbeta analysis, collaborator samples were shipped as frozen whole blood, as isolated PBMCs, or as DNA extracted from either sample type. The sequenced sample was peripheral blood. This sequence was found in a human donor in a cohort sampled during active COVID-19.

The CDR3 loop reads CASSTNRASGKNIQYF. The DNA sequence is TGTGCCAGCAGCACTAACAGGGCCTCGGGCAAAAACATTCAGTACTTC. The rearrangement combines TRBV28 with TRBJ2-4, with a tentative D gene TRBD1 over 6 matching bases. Trimming removed 6 bases from V and 3 bases from J, leaving 18 bases between the germline ends. CDR1 and CDR2 were assigned from the germline V gene as MDHEN and SYDVKM. The CDR3 covers 16 residues, taking in both the cysteine and the phenylalanine. The retained sequence is limited to the CDR3, 48 bases, with the frame set at the first base.